Presented here are 32 T cell receptor beta chains from one specimen sequenced in a study of T cell changes during pregnancy in multiple sclerosis. Repertoires were generated with immunoSEQ multiplex PCR, while TCRdb's copy carries only in-frame clones and drops some. Here the sample spans 48,000 or so clones, just over 85% being singletons. The sample was CD4+ T cells from peripheral blood mononuclear cells, taken in the second trimester of pregnancy. The receptors stem from a female donor with multiple sclerosis, enrolled in a pregnancy study.

The chain combines TRBV6-1 with TRBJ1-1; TRBD1 might be the D (6 bases). In germline, CDR1 is MNHNS, CDR2 SASEGT. Between the trimmed V and J ends, which lost 9 bases and 1 base, there was a span of 12 bases. This CDR3 comprises 13 residues. CDR3 residues: CASREQGNTEAFF. As DNA, the CDR3 is TGTGCCAGTCGCGAACAGGGGAACACTGAAGCTTTCTTT.

This chain joins TRBV30 and TRBJ1-1; D may be TRBD1 (6 bases). CDR1 GTSNPN and CDR2 SVGIG come from the germline V gene (reference sequence). This CDR3 has 12 amino acids. V gave up 4 bases and J gave up 6 bases, with 12 bases separating them. This chain's CDR3 is CAWTTGGAEAFF. The CDR3 DNA reads TGTGCCTGGACGACAGGAGGCGCTGAAGCTTTCTTT.

This clone was observed a single time. The chain couples TRBV6-6 to TRBJ2-7; 11 bases are a match to TRBD1. Per the germline V gene, CDR1 is MNHNY and CDR2 is SVGAGI (reference sequence). V was pared by 5 bases and J by 3 bases, with 6 bases of the junction left unmatched. This CDR3 comprises 15 residues. The DNA of the CDR3 is TGTGCCAGCAGTGACGAAGGGACAGGGGGCTACGAGCAGTACTTC. Translating gives CASSDEGTGGYEQYF.

DNA for the CDR3: TGTGCCAGCAGTGTTCAGGGCTCCTATGGCTACACCTTC. Translation gives CASSVQGSYGYTF. The gene calls are TRBV2 and TRBJ1-2, with a weak D call TRBD1 (5 bases). CDR3 length equals 13 residues. Trimming removed 4 bases from V and 4 bases from J, with 10 bases in between. Germline V CDR1 and CDR2: SNHLY, FYNNEI.

The chain has TRBV19 and TRBJ1-5; 9 bases are shared with TRBD1. Germline CDR1 and CDR2: LNHDA and SQIVND (reference sequence). The CDR3 sequence is 17 residues long. V shed 5 bases and J 5 bases; nucleotides not matched to a gene: 13. The CDR3, as DNA: TGTGCCAGTAGTGTTGGGACAGGGAGGAGGAGGGATCAGCCCCAGCATTTT. Residues: CASSVGTGRRRDQPQHF.

This clone showed up just once. J is TRBJ1-2 and V is TRBV7-9, with D possibly matching TRBD1 (6 bases). The germline V and J ends were trimmed by 0 bases and 4 bases, with 18 bases remaining between them. The CDR3 sequence is 17 residues long. Germline CDR1 is SEHNR and CDR2 is FQNEAQ (reference sequence). CDR3 amino acids: CASSLAYKATGSYGYTF. CDR3 sequence (DNA): TGTGCCAGCAGCTTAGCTTATAAGGCGACAGGTAGCTATGGCTACACCTTC. Looking up the rest from reference TRBV7-9 and TRBJ1-2 gives the full variable domain: DTGVSQNPRHKITKRGQNVTFRCDPISEHNRLYWYRQTLGQGPEFLTYFQNEAQLEKSRLLSDRFSAERPKGSFSTLEIQRTEQGDSAMYLCASSLAYKATGSYGYTFGSGTRLTVV.

The chain uses TRBV4-3 and TRBJ2-1; 10 nucleotides line up with TRBD1. The CDR3 extends over 17 amino acids. Germline assignment: CDR1 LGHNA and CDR2 YSLEER. Germline trimming cut 2 bases from V and 2 bases from J; bases unmatched to any gene: 6. This CDR3 is CASSQHTGTGAYNEQFF. The CDR3 DNA follows: TGCGCCAGCAGCCAACATACCGGGACAGGGGCCTACAATGAGCAGTTCTTC.

The chain recombines TRBV14 with TRBJ2-1; 9 bases map to TRBD2. V shed 5 bases, J shed 5 bases, and the junction held 10 bases outside the gene matches. The CDR3 extends over 16 amino acids. Looked up from germline, CDR1 is SGHDN and CDR2 is FVKESK. In DNA, the CDR3 is TGTGCCAGCAGCTCCTCGACTAGCGGATATCACAATGAGCAGTTCTTC. Amino acid sequence: CASSSSTSGYHNEQFF.

This chain uses TRBV5-4 with TRBJ2-7; D is unresolved. This CDR3 is 12 amino acids long. CDR1 is SGHNT, CDR2 YYREEE, per germline (reference sequence). Trimming took off 2 bases at V and 6 bases at J, with 9 bases between the two ends. The DNA of the CDR3 is TGTGCCAGCAGCTTTTCCGGTACCGAGCAGTACTTC. Its translation: CASSFSGTEQYF.

This chain uses TRBV7-2 with TRBJ1-3; 7 positions agree with TRBD1. CDR3 length: 15 residues. Germline CDR1 is SGHTA and CDR2 is FQGNSA. Trimming at V came to 1 base and at J to 3 bases, leaving 3 bases not matched to a gene. The DNA of the CDR3 is TGTGCCAGCAGCTTAGAGGGGGCAGTTGGAAACACCATATATTTT. Protein: CASSLEGAVGNTIYF.

The rearrangement joins TRBV7-2 to TRBJ2-4; D might be TRBD2 (5 bases). Trimming took off 4 bases at V and 7 bases at J, with 17 bases between the two ends. The CDR3 is 15 residues long. In germline, CDR1 is SGHTA, CDR2 FQGNSA. The CDR3 nucleotides are TGTGCCAGCAGCTCCGAGGTTGGAGGTCGGAACATTCAGTACTTC. It encodes CASSSEVGGRNIQYF.

The rearrangement uses TRBV6-6 and TRBJ2-1; TRBD2 might be the D (5 bases). The CDR3 runs to 13 residues. V lost 2 bases to trimming and J lost 4 bases, with 6 bases between them. Per the germline V gene, CDR1 is MNHNY and CDR2 is SVGAGI (reference sequence). In nucleotides, the CDR3 is TGTGCCAGCAGTTACGGCGGGTACAATGAGCAGTTCTTC. It is translated as CASSYGGYNEQFF.

This sequence joins TRBV5-4 and TRBJ2-5; 9 bases fit TRBD2. The CDR3 contains 15 residues. V lost 2 bases to trimming and J lost 5 bases; unmatched junction nucleotides: 7. In germline, CDR1 is SGHNT, CDR2 YYREEE (reference sequence). CDR3 coding DNA: TGTGCCAGCAGCTTTGGGCCTAGCGGGACGGAGACCCAGTACTTC. Its protein is CASSFGPSGTETQYF.

A single count supports this clone. This chain connects TRBV7-8 to TRBJ1-2; a possible D gene is TRBD1 (6 bases). The CDR3 spans 16 residues. V lost 5 bases, J lost 3 bases, and 19 bases lay in between. The germline V gene has CDR1 SGHVS and CDR2 FQNEAQ. The CDR3 DNA follows: TGTGCCAGCAGCAACGATATAACAGGGACCTACTATGGCTACACCTTC. This sequence encodes CASSNDITGTYYGYTF.

The V and J genes are TRBV6-5 and TRBJ2-7; perhaps TRBD1 as D (6 bases). The germline V and J ends were trimmed by 5 bases and 0 bases, with 14 bases remaining between them. Germline CDR1 and CDR2: MNHEY and SVGAGI. This CDR3 is built from 15 residues. CDR3 protein: CASSPGTPISYEQYF. CDR3 DNA sequence: TGTGCCAGCAGTCCCGGGACACCTATCTCCTACGAGCAGTACTTC.

The rearrangement joins TRBV6-6 to TRBJ1-1; 8 bases map to TRBD1. The CDR3 is 15 amino acids. The trim removed 5 bases at V and 3 bases at J, leaving 8 bases unmatched. Germline loops: CDR1 MNHNY, CDR2 SVGAGI (reference sequence). In nucleotides, the CDR3 is TGTGCCAGCAGTACTCGGACAGGGAGGGACACTGAAGCTTTCTTT. Residues: CASSTRTGRDTEAFF.

The chain combines TRBV10-3 with TRBJ2-3; 9 nucleotides align to TRBD1. J lost 5 bases, V lost 6 bases, and 6 bases had no gene match. This CDR3 comprises 14 residues. Per the germline V gene, CDR1 is ENHRY and CDR2 is SYGVKD. In nucleotides, the CDR3 is TGTGCCATCAGCCTTGGGACAGGGCGAGATACGCAGTATTTT. Translation gives CAISLGTGRDTQYF.

The chain links TRBV18 to TRBJ2-3, with TRBD1 identical over 7 bases. Germline lookup yields CDR1 KGHSH and CDR2 LQKENI. J lost 0 bases, V lost 3 bases, and 15 bases had no gene match. This CDR3 contains 19 residues. DNA for the CDR3: TGTGCCAGCTCACCCGAGTTATTACAGGGGACCTTAAGCACAGATACGCAGTATTTT. Translation: CASSPELLQGTLSTDTQYF.

V usage is TRBV10-1 and J usage is TRBJ2-5; no reliable D call. CDR1 is WNHNN and CDR2 is SYGVQD in the germline V gene (reference sequence). The CDR3 spans 13 residues. V gave up 3 bases and J gave up 2 bases, with 7 bases separating them. CDR3 nucleotide sequence: TGCGCCAGCAGTGACCAGGTTCAAGAGACCCAGTACTTC. Translating gives CASSDQVQETQYF.

This sequence joins TRBV5-1 and TRBJ2-5; perhaps TRBD1 as D (5 bases). The germline V and J ends were trimmed by 2 bases and 7 bases, with 18 bases remaining between them. The CDR3 is made up of 15 amino acids. CDR1 is SGHRS, CDR2 YFSETQ, per germline. The CDR3 is CASSLGDRTVGTQYF. CDR3 nucleotides: TGCGCCAGCAGCTTAGGGGATCGAACGGTAGGGACCCAGTACTTC. The full variable domain, completed using reference TRBV5-1 and TRBJ2-5, is KAGVTQTPRYLIKTRGQQVTLSCSPISGHRSVSWYQQTPGQGLQFLFEYFSETQRNKGNFPGRFSGRQFSNSRSEMNVSTLELGDSALYLCASSLGDRTVGTQYFGPGTRLLVL.

The rearrangement joins TRBV30 to TRBJ2-1, with D possibly matching TRBD2 (5 bases). V lost 2 bases and J 0 bases, leaving 8 bases between the germline ends. The CDR3 is 14 residues long. Germline CDR1 GTSNPN, CDR2 SVGIG (reference sequence). CDR3 nucleotides: TGTGCCTGGAGTAGCGGAAGCTCCTACAATGAGCAGTTCTTC. Its protein is CAWSSGSSYNEQFF.

The chain carries TRBV7-3 and TRBJ1-2, with a weak D call TRBD1 (6 bases). Germline loops: CDR1 SGHTA, CDR2 FQGTGA. Trimming took off 0 bases at V and 6 bases at J, with 11 bases between the two ends. CDR3 length equals 14 residues. In nucleotides, the CDR3 is TGTGCCAGCAGCTTAACGTCGGCAGGGGATGGCTACACCTTC. Translation gives CASSLTSAGDGYTF. The complete variable domain, with remaining parts taken from reference TRBV7-3 and TRBJ1-2, reads GAGVSQTPSNKVTEKGKYVELRCDPISGHTALYWYRQSLGQGPEFLIYFQGTGAADDSGLPNDRFFAVRPEGSVSTLKIQRTERGDSAVYLCASSLTSAGDGYTFGSGTRLTVV.

The chain employs TRBV6-1 and TRBJ1-1, with a possible D match to TRBD1 (6 bases). The CDR3 is 13 residues long. From germline, CDR1 is MNHNS and CDR2 SASEGT. Trimming shortened V by 6 bases and J by 2 bases, and 10 bases separated the two germline ends. For the CDR3, the DNA is TGTGCCAGCAGGACACAGGGAAACACTGAAGCTTTCTTT. The encoded protein is CASRTQGNTEAFF.

The chain is built from TRBV6-1 and TRBJ1-5; the D gene is possibly TRBD1 (5 bases). The CDR3 is made up of 14 amino acids. V was cut by 6 bases and J by 0 bases, with 9 bases left in between. Germline CDR1 reads MNHNS; CDR2 reads SASEGT. The CDR3 loop is CASSQGGSNQPQHF. The DNA for the CDR3 is TGTGCCAGCAGCCAGGGAGGTAGCAATCAGCCCCAGCATTTT.

The gene calls are TRBV4-3 and TRBJ2-1; 14 bases match TRBD2. The germline CDR1 and CDR2 sequences are LGHNA and YSLEER. This CDR3 contains 19 residues. V dropped 4 bases and J dropped 2; count of bases not matched to a gene: 10. CDR3 residues: CASSPRGGTSGRAYNEQFF. The DNA of the CDR3 is TGCGCCAGCAGCCCCCGGGGTGGGACTAGCGGGAGAGCCTACAATGAGCAGTTCTTC.

This clone showed up just once. The chain uses TRBV6-1 and TRBJ1-5; D perhaps matches TRBD1 (6 bases). With 6 bases removed from V and 3 bases from J, the gap between germline ends came to 15 bases. This CDR3 is 15 amino acids long. Looked up from germline, CDR1 is MNHNS and CDR2 is SASEGT. The CDR3 sequence is CASRPYRDNNQPQHF. The DNA for the CDR3 is TGTGCCAGCAGGCCCTACCGGGACAACAATCAGCCCCAGCATTTT.

The chain is built from TRBV30 and TRBJ1-6, with D possibly being TRBD1 (5 bases). V dropped 3 bases and J dropped 7 bases, with 16 bases sitting between them. This CDR3 region has 15 residues. From germline, CDR1 is GTSNPN and CDR2 SVGIG (reference sequence). The CDR3 DNA reads TGTGCCTGGAGCCTGGGGCAGGGAAACAATTCACCCCTCCACTTT. It codes for CAWSLGQGNNSPLHF. The full variable domain, completed using reference TRBV30 and TRBJ1-6, is SQTIHQWPATLVQPVGSPLSLECTVEGTSNPNLYWYRQAAGRGLQLLFYSVGIGQISSEVPQNLSASRPQDRQFILSSKKLLLSDSGFYLCAWSLGQGNNSPLHFGNGTRLTVT.

The gene calls are TRBV19 and TRBJ2-7; D might be TRBD2 (6 bases). Germline V gene data show CDR1 as LNHDA and CDR2 as SQIVND (reference sequence). The CDR3 contains 17 residues. Trimming removed 5 bases from V and 0 bases from J, with 20 bases in between. As DNA, the CDR3 is TGTGCCAGTAGTGTGGTTTCCAGCGGGTCGAGCTCCTACGAGCAGTACTTC. It yields the protein CASSVVSSGSSSYEQYF.

The chain combines TRBV7-2 with TRBJ2-1; 9 positions match TRBD2. After removal of 4 bases from V and 5 bases from J, the junction contained 9 bases not matched to a gene. Looked up from germline, CDR1 is SGHTA and CDR2 is FQGNSA. This CDR3 has 16 amino acids. The CDR3 region is CASSSIYSGRHNEQFF. CDR3 in DNA: TGTGCCAGCAGCTCCATTTATAGCGGGAGACACAATGAGCAGTTCTTC.

The chain carries TRBV6-5 and TRBJ2-5; D is possibly TRBD2 (6 bases). The germline V gene encodes CDR1 MNHEY and CDR2 SVGAGI. The CDR3 contains 14 residues. Trimming left V 6 bases short and J 5 bases short, with 16 bases between. The CDR3 reads CASRDYGGGETQYF. The CDR3 DNA follows: TGTGCCAGCAGGGACTACGGAGGAGGGGAGACCCAGTACTTC.

This sequence joins TRBV5-1 and TRBJ1-2, with D possibly TRBD1 on 5 matching bases. With 4 bases removed from V and 7 bases from J, the gap between germline ends came to 23 bases. CDR1 SGHRS and CDR2 YFSETQ come from the germline V gene. The CDR3 has 16 residues. As DNA, the CDR3 is TGCGCCAGCAGCCCGGGAGTTTCGACAGTTTTTCCTGGCTACACCTTC. Its translation is CASSPGVSTVFPGYTF.

V and J are TRBV5-1 and TRBJ2-1, with 11 bases identical to TRBD2. CDR3 length: 15 residues. V gave up 4 bases and J gave up 6 bases; unmatched junction bases: 6. CDR1 is SGHRS, CDR2 YFSETQ, per germline. For the CDR3, the DNA is TGCGCCAGCAGCCTTACTAGCGGGAGTCTCAATGAGCAGTTCTTC. Protein product: CASSLTSGSLNEQFF.